This TCR beta chain is drawn from a study of cytomegalovirus exposure and HLA in healthy donors. A remark on this clone: Its matching antigen is unknown.

60 Vbeta and 13 Jbeta primers were used in PCR. Sequencing was performed with immunoSEQ multiplex PCR; in TCRdb, only in-frame clones are kept and a portion is missing. The repertoire holds over 120,000 clones, with approximately 82% as singletons. The ends lost 2 bases at V and 2 bases at J; junction bases unmatched: 4. This CDR3 is built from 15 residues. Germline V gene lookup returns CDR1 KGHSH and CDR2 LQKENI. Sampled while nominally healthy, donors likely had unrecorded immune exposures. Findings and caveats of the study: In a later analysis, HLA-associated TCR beta chains were more clonally expanded than equally common others. Looking again later, the authors saw that most CMV-associated TCR beta chains seemed HLA-restricted. Within an earlier analysis, most TCR beta V segments proved productive either about 90% or about 30% of the time.

Material: PBMCs. The genes are TRBV18 and TRBJ2-5; the match to TRBD1 covers 8 bases. This clonotype originated in a man aged 30-40 years in good health and CMV-seropositive. The CDR3 here is CASSPGQGPQETQYF. The CDR3 nucleotides are TGTGCCAGCTCACCAGGACAGGGCCCGCAAGAGACCCAGTACTTC.